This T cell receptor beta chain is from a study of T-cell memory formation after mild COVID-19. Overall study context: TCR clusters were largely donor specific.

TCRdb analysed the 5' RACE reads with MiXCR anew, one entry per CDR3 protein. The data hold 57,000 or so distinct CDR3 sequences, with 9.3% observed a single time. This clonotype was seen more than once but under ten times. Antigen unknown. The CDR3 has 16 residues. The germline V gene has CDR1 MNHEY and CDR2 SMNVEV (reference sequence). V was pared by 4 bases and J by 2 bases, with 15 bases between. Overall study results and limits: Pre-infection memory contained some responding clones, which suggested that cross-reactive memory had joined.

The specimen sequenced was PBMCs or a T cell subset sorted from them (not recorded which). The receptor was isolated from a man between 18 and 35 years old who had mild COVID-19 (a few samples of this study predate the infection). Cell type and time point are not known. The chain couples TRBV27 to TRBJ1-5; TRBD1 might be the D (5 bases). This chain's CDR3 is CASSSFGGGGNQPQHF. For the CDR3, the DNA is TGTGCCAGCAGTTCCTTTGGTGGGGGGGGCAATCAGCCCCAGCATTTT.